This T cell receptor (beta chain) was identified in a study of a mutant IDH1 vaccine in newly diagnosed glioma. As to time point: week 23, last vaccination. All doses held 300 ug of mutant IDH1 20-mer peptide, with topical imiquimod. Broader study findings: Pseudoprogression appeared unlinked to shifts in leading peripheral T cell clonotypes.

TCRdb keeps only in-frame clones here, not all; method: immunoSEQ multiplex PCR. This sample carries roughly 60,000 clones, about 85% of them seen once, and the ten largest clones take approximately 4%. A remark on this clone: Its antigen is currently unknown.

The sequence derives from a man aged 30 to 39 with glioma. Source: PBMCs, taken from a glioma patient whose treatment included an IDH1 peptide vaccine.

The CDR3, as DNA: TGCGCCAGCTCCTGGGAGGCAGGGGGGGCCGCCTACGAGCAGTACTTC. It codes for CASSWEAGGAAYEQYF. This chain links TRBV10-2 with TRBJ2-7; D is perhaps TRBD1 or TRBD2 (7 bases each). The V end was cut by 8 bases, the J end by 2 bases, with 22 bases between. The CDR3 spans 16 residues. The V gene's germline CDR1 is WSHSY and CDR2 SAAADI.